This T cell receptor (beta chain) was sequenced in a study of T cell repertoires in cytomegalovirus infection. Study background: Recently identified HLA-C-restricted and well-studied HLA-B-restricted CMV epitopes were used. From public TCR beta signatures came an indication of both CMV infection and matching HLA type.

Study-level findings and limits: What dominated the ex vivo response were HLA-C-restricted CMV-specific TCR beta clonotypes.

CDR1 and CDR2 from the germline V gene are MDHEN and SYDVKM. CDR3 length: 16 amino acids. With 5 bases removed from V and 1 base from J, the gap between germline ends came to 15 bases. Comment on this clonotype: Its matching antigen is unknown.

In TCRdb, the reads were re-called with MiXCR into one record per CDR3 protein. The table includes approximately 76,000 distinct CDR3 sequences, roughly 37% detected once. The rearrangement uses TRBV28 and TRBJ2-1; possibly TRBD2 for D (6 bases). The sample consisted of CD8+ T cells from cultured PBMCs, taken from culture after CMV antigen stimulation. The receptor was derived from a human donor in good health (CMV status not recorded). Some clones in this sample may be carry-over from other donors' samples. The CDR3 bases are TGTGCCAGCAGTGGGGTGGGGGGTCATTCCTACAATGAGCAGTTCTTC. Protein product: CASSGVGGHSYNEQFF.